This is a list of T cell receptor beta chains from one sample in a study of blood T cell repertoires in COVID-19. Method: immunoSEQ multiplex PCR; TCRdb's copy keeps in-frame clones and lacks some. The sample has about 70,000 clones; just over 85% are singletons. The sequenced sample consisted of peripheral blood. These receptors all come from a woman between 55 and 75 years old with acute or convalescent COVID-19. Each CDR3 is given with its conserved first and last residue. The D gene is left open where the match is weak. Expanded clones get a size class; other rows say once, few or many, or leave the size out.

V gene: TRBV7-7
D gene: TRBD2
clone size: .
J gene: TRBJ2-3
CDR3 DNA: TGTGCTAGCAGCCCCGGGACTAGCCTCACAGATACGCAGTATTTT
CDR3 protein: CASSPGTSLTDTQYF

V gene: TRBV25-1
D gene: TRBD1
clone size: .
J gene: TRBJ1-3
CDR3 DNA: TGTGCCAGCAGGGGACAGGTTGGGTCCTCTGGAAACACCATATATTTT
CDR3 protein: CASRGQVGSSGNTIYF

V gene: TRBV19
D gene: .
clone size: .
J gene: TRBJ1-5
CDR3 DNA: TGTGCCAGCTGGGGACTGACCAATCAGCCCCAGCATTTT
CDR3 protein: CASWGLTNQPQHF

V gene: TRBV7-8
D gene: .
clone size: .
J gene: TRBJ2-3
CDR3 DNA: TGTGCCAGCCTACTCGGGGGAAGCACAGATACGCAGTATTTT
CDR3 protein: CASLLGGSTDTQYF

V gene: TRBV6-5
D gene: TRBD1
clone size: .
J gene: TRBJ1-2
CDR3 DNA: TGTGCCAGCAGTTATGCCTTCCAGGGGGACTATGGCTACACCTTC
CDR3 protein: CASSYAFQGDYGYTF

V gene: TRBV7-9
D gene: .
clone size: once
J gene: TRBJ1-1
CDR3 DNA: TGTGCCAGCAGCTTAGAGATTGTCCGGGACACAAACACTGAAGCTTTCTTT
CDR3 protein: CASSLEIVRDTNTEAFF

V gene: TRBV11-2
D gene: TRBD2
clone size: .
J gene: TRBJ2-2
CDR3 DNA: TGTGCCAGCAGCTCACTACCGGGACTAGCGGGTGGGAACACCGGGGAGCTGTTTTTT
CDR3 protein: CASSSLPGLAGGNTGELFF

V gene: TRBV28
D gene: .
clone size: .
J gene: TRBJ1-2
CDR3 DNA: TGTGCCAGCAGTTTATACACAGCCGGGGGGACCTATGGCTACACCTTC
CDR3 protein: CASSLYTAGGTYGYTF

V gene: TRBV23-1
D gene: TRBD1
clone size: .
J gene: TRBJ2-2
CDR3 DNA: TGCGCCAGCAGTCACACTACAGGGGGCGGTTATACCGGGGAGCTGTTTTTT
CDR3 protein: CASSHTTGGGYTGELFF

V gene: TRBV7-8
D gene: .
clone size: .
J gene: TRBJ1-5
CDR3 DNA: TGTGCCAGCAGCCTACAGGGTAAACAGCCCCAGCATTTT
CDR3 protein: CASSLQGKQPQHF

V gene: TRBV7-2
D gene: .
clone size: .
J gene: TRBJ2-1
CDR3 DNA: TGTGCCAGCAGCTTATCAGGGGCTCCTTACAATGAGCAGTTCTTC
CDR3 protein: CASSLSGAPYNEQFF

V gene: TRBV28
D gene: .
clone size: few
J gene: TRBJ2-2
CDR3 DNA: TGTGCCAGCAGTTTGGGCGCCGGGGAGCTGTTTTTT
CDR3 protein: CASSLGAGELFF

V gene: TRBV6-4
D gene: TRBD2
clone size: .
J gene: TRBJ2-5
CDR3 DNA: TGTGCCAGCAGTGATAGCCTGGACAGGTTAGCGGGAGTCCCAGAGACCCAGTACTTC
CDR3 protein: CASSDSLDRLAGVPETQYF

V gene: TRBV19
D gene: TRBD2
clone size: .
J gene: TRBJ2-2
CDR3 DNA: TGTGCCAGTAGTGCCGGACTAGCCGAAACCGGGGAGCTGTTTTTT
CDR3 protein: CASSAGLAETGELFF

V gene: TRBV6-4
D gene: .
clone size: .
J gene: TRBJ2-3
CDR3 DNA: TGTGCCAGCAGTGAAAGTTACAACACAGATACGCAGTATTTT
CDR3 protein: CASSESYNTDTQYF

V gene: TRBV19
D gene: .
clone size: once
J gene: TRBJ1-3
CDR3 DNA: TGTGCCAGTAGCCAGGGTATGGCTGGAAACACCATATATTTT
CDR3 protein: CASSQGMAGNTIYF

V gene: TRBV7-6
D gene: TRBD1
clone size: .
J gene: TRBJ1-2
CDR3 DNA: TGTGCCAGCAGTAGACAGGGCTTCGGCTACACCTTC
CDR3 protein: CASSRQGFGYTF

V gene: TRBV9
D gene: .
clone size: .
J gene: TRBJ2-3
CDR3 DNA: TGTGCCAGCAGGGGGAGTGTCGGCACAGATACGCAGTATTTT
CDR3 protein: CASRGSVGTDTQYF

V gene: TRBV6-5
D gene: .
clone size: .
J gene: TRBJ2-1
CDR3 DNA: TGTGCCAGCTTATATACGGGTGTGAATGAGCAGTTCTTC
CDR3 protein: CASLYTGVNEQFF

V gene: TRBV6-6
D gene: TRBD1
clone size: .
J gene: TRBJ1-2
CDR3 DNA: TGTGCCAACTCCCCTAAACGACAGGGCTATGGCTACACCTTC
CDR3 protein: CANSPKRQGYGYTF

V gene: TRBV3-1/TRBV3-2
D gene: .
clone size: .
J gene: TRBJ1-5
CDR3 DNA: TGTGCCAGCAGCCAATCAGGACGGGGTGGCAATCAGCCCCAGCATTTT
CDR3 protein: CASSQSGRGGNQPQHF

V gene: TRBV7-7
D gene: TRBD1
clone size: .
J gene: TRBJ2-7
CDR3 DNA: TGTGCTAGCGCCCCGGGACAGGGGCCTTACGAGCAGTACTTC
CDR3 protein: CASAPGQGPYEQYF

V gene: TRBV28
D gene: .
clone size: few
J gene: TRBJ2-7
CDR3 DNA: TGTGCCAGCAGTTTAGCCGGGTCCTACGAGCAGTACTTC
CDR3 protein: CASSLAGSYEQYF

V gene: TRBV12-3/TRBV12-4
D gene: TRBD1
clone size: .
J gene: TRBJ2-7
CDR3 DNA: TGTGCCAGCAGTTTCAGGGGGGAGCAGTACTTC
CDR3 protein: CASSFRGEQYF

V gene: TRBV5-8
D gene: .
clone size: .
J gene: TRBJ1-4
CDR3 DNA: TGTGCCAGCAGCGGCGGACAGCCCGCTAATTTTAATGAAAAACTGTTTTTT
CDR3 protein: CASSGGQPANFNEKLFF

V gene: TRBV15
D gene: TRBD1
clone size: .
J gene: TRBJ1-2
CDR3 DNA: TGTGCCACCAGCAGACGGGGACAGGGCACTAACTATGGCTACACCTTC
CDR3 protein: CATSRRGQGTNYGYTF

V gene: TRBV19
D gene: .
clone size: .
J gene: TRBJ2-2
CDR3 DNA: TGTGCCAGTAAATTAACAGGGCCCACCGGGGAGCTGTTTTTT
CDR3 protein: CASKLTGPTGELFF

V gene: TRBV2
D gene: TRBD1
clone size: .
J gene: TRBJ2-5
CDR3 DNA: TGTGCCAGCAGTGGTACGACAGGGGGCTACGAGACCCAGTACTTC
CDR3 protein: CASSGTTGGYETQYF

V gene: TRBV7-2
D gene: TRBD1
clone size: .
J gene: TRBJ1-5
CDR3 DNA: TGTGCCAGCAGCAGCGGGACAGGCTATCAGCCCCAGCATTTT
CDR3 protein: CASSSGTGYQPQHF

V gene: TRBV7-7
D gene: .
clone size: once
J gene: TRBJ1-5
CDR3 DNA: TGTGCTAGCACCCCGGGAGGGTTCGTCAATCAGCCCCAGCATTTT
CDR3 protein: CASTPGGFVNQPQHF

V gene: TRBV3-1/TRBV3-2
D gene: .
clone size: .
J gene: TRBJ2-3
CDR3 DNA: TGTGCCAGCAGCCAAGCGCTAGGCCCAGATACGCAGTATTTT
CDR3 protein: CASSQALGPDTQYF

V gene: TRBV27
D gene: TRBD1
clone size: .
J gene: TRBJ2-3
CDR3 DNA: TGTGCCAGCCGGACAGGGAAACTAGGAAGCTCAGATACGCAGTATTTT
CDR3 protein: CASRTGKLGSSDTQYF

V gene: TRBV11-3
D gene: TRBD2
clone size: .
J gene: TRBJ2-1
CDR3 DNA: TGTGCCAGCAGCTTGGCTAGCGGGAGGGCGGGGAATGAGCAGTTCTTC
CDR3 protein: CASSLASGRAGNEQFF

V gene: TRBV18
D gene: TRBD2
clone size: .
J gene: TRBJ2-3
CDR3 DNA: TGTGCCAGCTCGCACCCCGGCCGGGGGGGCTTAGCAGATACGCAGTATTTT
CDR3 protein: CASSHPGRGGLADTQYF

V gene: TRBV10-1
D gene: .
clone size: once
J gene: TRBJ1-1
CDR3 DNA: TGCGCCAGCAGTGAGTCTCCCCGCGTCGGGAACACTGAAGCTTTCTTT
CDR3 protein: CASSESPRVGNTEAFF

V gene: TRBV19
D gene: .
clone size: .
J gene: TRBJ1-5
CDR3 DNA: TGTGCCAGTAGTATAGGCCCCCGGAGTAATCAGCCCCAGCATTTT
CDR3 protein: CASSIGPRSNQPQHF

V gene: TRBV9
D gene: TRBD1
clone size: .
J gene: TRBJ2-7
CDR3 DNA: TGTGCCAGCAGCCCAGGGGACAGCCTCTACGAGCAGTACTTC
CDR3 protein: CASSPGDSLYEQYF

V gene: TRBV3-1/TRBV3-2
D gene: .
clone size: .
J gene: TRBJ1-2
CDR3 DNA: TGTGCCAGCAGCCATACGGGGTCTAACTATGGCTACACCTTC
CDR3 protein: CASSHTGSNYGYTF

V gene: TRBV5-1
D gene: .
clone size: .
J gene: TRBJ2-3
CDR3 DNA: TGCGCCAGCAGCTTACTGTTATCAATAGGCACAGATACGCAGTATTTT
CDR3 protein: CASSLLLSIGTDTQYF

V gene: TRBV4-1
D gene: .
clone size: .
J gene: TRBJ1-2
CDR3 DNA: TGCGCCAGCAGCCAAGATTTTAAAGGTAGCGGCTACACCTTC
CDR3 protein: CASSQDFKGSGYTF

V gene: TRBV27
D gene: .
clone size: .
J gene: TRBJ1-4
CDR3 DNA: TGTGCCAGCAGTAATACGACGCGGACAGTTGGCGAAAAACTGTTTTTT
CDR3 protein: CASSNTTRTVGEKLFF

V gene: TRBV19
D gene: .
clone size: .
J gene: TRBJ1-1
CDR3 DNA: TGTGCCAGTAGTAGGGGATACAGGAGTGATGAAGCTTTCTTT
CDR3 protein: CASSRGYRSDEAFF

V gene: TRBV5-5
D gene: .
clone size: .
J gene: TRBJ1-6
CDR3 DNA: TGTGCCAGCAGCTTGACAGACCAGAATTCACCCCTCCACTTT
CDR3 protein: CASSLTDQNSPLHF

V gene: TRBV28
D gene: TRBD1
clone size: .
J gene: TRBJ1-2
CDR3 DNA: TGTGCCAGCAGAATTGACAGGGGGCGCTATGGCTACACCTTC
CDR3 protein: CASRIDRGRYGYTF

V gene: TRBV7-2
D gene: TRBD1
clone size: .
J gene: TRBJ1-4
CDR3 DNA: TGTGCCAGCAGCCCCGCAAAGGGGGCGCGAGAAAAACTGTTTTTT
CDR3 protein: CASSPAKGAREKLFF

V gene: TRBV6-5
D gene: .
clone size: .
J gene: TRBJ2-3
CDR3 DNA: TGTGCCAGCAGTTACTCTCTTGCGGAGGATACGCAGTATTTT
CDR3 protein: CASSYSLAEDTQYF

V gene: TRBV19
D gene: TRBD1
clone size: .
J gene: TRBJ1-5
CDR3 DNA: TGTGCCAGTAGCGTCGGACAGGGCAATCAGCCCCAGCATTTT
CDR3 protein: CASSVGQGNQPQHF

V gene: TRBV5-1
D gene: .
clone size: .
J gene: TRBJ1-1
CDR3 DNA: TGCGCCAGCAGCTTGGAGATTGCGGCATCTGAAGCTTTCTTT
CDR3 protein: CASSLEIAASEAFF